This T cell receptor beta chain came from a study of cytomegalovirus exposure and HLA in healthy donors. Study results and caveats: Most subjects' HLA-A and HLA-B alleles were reportedly predicted from TCR beta sequences.

V shed 6 bases and J shed 4 bases, with 9 bases lying between them. The CDR3 loop spans 12 amino acids. Germline assignment: CDR1 MNHEY and CDR2 SVGAGI. Comment on this clone: Its cognate antigen is unknown.

The PCR ran on 60 Vbeta and 13 Jbeta primers. Some clones are missing from TCRdb's copy, which holds only in-frame ones; the method was immunoSEQ multiplex PCR. Found here are 150,000 to 200,000 clones, approximately 85% of them singletons; the top ten hold almost 9.5%. This receptor was identified in a man aged 18-30 years in good health and CMV-seropositive. The chain uses TRBV6-5 and TRBJ1-2; D is perhaps TRBD1 (5 bases). Sequenced input: PBMCs. Here the CDR3 reads CASSRDSYGYTF. The CDR3, as DNA: TGTGCCAGCAGCCGCGACAGCTATGGCTACACCTTC.